This T cell receptor beta chain was profiled in a study of human T cells and chemical hapten exposure. Whole-study context: Sensitization was performed using 2% DPC on a roughly 2 cm by roughly 2 cm upper inner arm skin site.

Noted time point: patch test 1, 2 weeks after DPC sensitization. Treatment indicated: therapeutic diphenylcyclopropenone sensitization with weekly scalp DPC. Researchers extracted total RNA from unfractionated whole blood. TCRdb fed the RACE reads into MiXCR, producing one record per CDR3 protein. The sample carries around 50,000 distinct CDR3 sequences, less than 9.5% recorded once. This clonotype was seen repeatedly, ten times or more. Its antigen is unknown. Germline-derived CDR1 and CDR2 are DFQATT and SNEGSKA (reference sequence). CDR3 length equals 15 residues. V shed 3 bases and J 5 bases; nucleotides not matched to a gene: 7. Study-wide findings and caveats: Patch test score was positively correlated with the counts of TCRs that had expanded at PT1.

This TCR came from a woman aged 45-65 years with alopecia areata. Some clones in this sample may be carry-over from other donors' samples. The chain uses TRBV20-1 and TRBJ2-1, with 10 bases matching TRBD2. Material: whole blood, obtained in connection with sensitization to the hapten diphenylcyclopropenone (DPC). In DNA, the CDR3 is TGCAGTGCTAGGAGAGCGGGAGGGCCTAACAATGAGCAGTTCTTC. This translates into CSARRAGGPNNEQFF.